This T cell receptor beta chain was identified during a study of cytomegalovirus exposure and HLA in healthy donors. Study results and caveats: Researchers reported in a later analysis that a missense DCLRE1C variant was tied to TCR beta V- and J-gene trimming.

The CDR3 covers 15 residues. Trimming cost V 6 bases and J 4 bases; bases outside gene matches: 8. Germline CDR1 is SGDLS and CDR2 is YYNGEE. Notes on this clone: Its target is not known.

PCR used 60 Vbeta primers and 13 Jbeta primers. Generated by immunoSEQ multiplex PCR, the TCRdb table keeps only in-frame clones and is missing some. Among around 180,000 clones, 70% to 80% were seen once, and the ten largest hold more than 1.5%. This chain connects TRBV9 to TRBJ2-3; the match to TRBD2 covers 10 bases. Sequences were obtained from PBMCs. This clonotype originated in a woman between 50 and 59 years old in good health and CMV-seronegative. The CDR3, as DNA: TGTGCCAGCAACAGACTAGCGGGTGCGTCAGATACGCAGTATTTT. This codes for CASNRLAGASDTQYF.